This T cell receptor beta chain was documented in a study of OX40 agonist ivuxolimab in advanced cancers. Study-wide context: Aged about 20 to 80 with a mean of roughly 65 years, they were under 85% male. In three patients, partial responses were observed, one with hepatocellular carcinoma and two with cutaneous melanoma.

Assay: immunoSEQ multiplex PCR; the TCRdb copy retains only in-frame clones and omits some. The sample lists under 100,000 clones; nearly 90% were seen once. Autoimmune disease history or systemic immunosuppression meant exclusion. The V segment lost 0 bases and the J segment 4 bases; nucleotides outside the gene matches: 5. The CDR3 has 15 amino acids. Looked up from germline, CDR1 is LNHDA and CDR2 is SQIVND (reference sequence). J is TRBJ1-2 and V is TRBV19; 7 nucleotides line up with TRBD1. The source of this sequence is an adult with an advanced solid tumor such as melanoma, head and neck, liver or kidney cancer. This material consisted of CD4+ or CD8+ T cells sorted from blood, taken in a trial of the OX40 agonist ivuxolimab. CDR3 in amino acids: CASSIEWTGSYGYTF. CDR3 coding DNA: TGTGCCAGTAGTATAGAGTGGACAGGATCCTATGGCTACACCTTC.